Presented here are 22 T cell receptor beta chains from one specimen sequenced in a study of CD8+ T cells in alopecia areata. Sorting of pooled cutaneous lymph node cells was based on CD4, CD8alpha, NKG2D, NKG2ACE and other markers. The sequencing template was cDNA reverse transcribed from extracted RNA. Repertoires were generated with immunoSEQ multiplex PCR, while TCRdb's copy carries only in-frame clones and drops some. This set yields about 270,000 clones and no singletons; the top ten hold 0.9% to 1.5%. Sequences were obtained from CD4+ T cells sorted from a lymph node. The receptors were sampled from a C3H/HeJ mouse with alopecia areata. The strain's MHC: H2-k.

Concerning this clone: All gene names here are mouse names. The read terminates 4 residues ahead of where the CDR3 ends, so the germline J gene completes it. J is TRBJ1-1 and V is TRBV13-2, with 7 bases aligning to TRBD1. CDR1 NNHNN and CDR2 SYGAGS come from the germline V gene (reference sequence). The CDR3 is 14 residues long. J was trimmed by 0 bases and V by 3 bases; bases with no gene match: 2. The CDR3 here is CASGAGTANTEVFF. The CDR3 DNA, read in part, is TGTGCCAGCGGTGCCGGGACAGCAAACACA.

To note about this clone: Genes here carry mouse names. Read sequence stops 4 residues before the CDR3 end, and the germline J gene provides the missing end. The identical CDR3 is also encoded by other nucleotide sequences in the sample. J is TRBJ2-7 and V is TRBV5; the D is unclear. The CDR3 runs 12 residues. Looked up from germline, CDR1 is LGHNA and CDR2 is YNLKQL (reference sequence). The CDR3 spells CASSQASYEQYF. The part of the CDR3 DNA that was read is TGTGCCAGCAGCCAAGCCAGTTAT.

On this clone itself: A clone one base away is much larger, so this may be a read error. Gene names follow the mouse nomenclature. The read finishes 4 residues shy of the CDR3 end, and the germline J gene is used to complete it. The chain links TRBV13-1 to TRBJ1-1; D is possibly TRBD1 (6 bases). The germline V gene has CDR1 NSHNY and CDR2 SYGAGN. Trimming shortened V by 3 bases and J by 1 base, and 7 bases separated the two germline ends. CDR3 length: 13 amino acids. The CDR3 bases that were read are TGTGCCAGCAGTGCCAGGGGAAACACA. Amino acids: CASSARGNT. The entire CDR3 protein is CASSARGNTEVFF.

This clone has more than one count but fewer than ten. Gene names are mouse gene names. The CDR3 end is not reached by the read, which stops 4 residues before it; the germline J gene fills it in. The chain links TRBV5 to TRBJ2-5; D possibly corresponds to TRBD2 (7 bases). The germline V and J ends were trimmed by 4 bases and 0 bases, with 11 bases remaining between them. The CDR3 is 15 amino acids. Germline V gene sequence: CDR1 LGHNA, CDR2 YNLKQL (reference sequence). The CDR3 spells CASSPEGGNQDTQYF. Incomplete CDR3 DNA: TGTGCCAGCAGCCCGGAGGGGGGGAACCAAGAC.

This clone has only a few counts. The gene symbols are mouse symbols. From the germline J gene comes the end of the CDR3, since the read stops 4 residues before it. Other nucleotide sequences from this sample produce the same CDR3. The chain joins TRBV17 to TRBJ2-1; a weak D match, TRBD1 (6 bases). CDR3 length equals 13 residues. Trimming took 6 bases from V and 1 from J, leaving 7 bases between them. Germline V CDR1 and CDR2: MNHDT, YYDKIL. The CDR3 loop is CASSGQNYAEQFF. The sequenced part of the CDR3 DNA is TGTGCTAGCAGCGGACAGAACTATGCT.

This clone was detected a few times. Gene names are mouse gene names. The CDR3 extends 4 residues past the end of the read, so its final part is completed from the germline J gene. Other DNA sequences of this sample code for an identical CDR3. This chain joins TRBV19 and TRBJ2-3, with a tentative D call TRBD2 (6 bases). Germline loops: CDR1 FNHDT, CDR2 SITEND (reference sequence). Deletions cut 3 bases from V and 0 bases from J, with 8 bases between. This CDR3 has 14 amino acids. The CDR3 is CASSTGTSAETLYF. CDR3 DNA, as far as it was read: TGTGCCAGCAGTACTGGGACTAGTGCAGAA.

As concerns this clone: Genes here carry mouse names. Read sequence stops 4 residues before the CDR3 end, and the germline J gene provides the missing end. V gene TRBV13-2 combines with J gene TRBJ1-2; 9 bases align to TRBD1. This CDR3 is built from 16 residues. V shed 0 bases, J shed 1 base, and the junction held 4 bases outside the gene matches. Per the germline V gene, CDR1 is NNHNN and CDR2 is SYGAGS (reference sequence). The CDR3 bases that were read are TGTGCCAGCGGTGATGTTTGGACAGGGGTAAACTCC. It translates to CASGDVWTGVNS. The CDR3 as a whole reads CASGDVWTGVNSDYTF.

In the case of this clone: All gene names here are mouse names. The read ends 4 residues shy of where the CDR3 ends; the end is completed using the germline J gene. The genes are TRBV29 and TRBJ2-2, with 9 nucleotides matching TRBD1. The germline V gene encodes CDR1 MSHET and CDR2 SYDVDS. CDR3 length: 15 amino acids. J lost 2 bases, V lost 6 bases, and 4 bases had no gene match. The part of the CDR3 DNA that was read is TGTGCTAGCAGCCGAGGGACAGGGAACACCGGG. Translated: CASSRGTGNTG. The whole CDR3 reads CASSRGTGNTGQLYF.

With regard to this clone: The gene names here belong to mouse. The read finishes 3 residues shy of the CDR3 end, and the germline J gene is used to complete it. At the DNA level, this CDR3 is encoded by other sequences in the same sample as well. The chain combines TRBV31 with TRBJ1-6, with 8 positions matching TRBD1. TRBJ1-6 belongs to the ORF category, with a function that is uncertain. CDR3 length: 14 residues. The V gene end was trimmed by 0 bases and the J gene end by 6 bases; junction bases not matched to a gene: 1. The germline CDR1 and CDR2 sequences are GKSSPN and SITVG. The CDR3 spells CAWSLDRGNSPLYF. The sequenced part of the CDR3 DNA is TGTGCCTGGAGTCTTGACAGGGGTAATTCGCCC.

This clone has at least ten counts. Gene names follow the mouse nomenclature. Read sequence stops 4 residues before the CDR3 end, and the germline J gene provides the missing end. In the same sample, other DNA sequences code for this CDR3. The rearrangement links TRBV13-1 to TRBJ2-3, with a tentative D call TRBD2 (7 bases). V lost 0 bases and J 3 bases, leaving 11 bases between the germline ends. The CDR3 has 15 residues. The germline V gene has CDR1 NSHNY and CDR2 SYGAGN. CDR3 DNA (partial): TGTGCCAGCAGTGATGCGAGGGGGGGAGCAGAA. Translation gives CASSDARGGAE. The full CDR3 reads CASSDARGGAETLYF.

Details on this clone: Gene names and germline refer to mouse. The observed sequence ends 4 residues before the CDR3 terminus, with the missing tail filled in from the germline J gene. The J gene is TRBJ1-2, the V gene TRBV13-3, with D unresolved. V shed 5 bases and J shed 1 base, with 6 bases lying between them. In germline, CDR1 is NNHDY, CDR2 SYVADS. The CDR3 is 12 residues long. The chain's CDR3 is CASSNKNSDYTF. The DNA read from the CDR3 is TGTGCCAGCAGCAACAAAAACTCC.

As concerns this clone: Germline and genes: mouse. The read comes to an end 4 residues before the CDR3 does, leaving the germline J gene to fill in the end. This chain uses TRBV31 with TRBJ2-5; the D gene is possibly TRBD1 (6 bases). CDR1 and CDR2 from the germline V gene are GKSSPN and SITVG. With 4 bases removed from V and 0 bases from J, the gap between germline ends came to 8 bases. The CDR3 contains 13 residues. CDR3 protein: CAWKGVNQDTQYF. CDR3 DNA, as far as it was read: TGTGCCTGGAAGGGGGTTAACCAAGAC. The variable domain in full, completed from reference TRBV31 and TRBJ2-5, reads AQTIHQWPVAEIKAVGSPLSLGCTIKGKSSPNLYWYWQATGGTLQQLFYSITVGQVESVVQLNLSASRPKDDQFILSTEKLLLSHSGFYLCAWKGVNQDTQYFGPGTRLLVL.

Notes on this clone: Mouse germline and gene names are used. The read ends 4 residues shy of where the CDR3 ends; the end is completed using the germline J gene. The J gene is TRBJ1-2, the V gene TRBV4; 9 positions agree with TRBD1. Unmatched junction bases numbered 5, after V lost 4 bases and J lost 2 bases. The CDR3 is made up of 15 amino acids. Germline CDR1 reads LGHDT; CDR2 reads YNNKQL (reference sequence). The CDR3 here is CASSFSGTGNSDYTF. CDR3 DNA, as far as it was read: TGTGCCAGCAGCTTTTCCGGGACAGGGAACTCC.

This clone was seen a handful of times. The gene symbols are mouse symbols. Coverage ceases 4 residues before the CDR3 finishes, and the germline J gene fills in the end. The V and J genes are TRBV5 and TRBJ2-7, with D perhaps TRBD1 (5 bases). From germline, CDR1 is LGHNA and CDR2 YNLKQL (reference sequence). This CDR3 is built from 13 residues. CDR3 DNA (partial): TGTGCCAGCAGCCAAGCAGGGCGTTAT. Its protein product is CASSQAGRY. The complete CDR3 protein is CASSQAGRYEQYF.

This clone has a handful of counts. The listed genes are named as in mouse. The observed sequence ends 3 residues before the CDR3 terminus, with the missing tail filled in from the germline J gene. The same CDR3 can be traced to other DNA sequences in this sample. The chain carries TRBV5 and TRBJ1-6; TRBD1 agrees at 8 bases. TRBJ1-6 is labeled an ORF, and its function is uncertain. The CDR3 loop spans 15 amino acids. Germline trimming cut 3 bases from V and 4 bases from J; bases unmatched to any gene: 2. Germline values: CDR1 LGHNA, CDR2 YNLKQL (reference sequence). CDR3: CASSQDRDYNSPLYF. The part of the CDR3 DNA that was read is TGTGCCAGCAGCCAGGACAGGGATTATAATTCGCCC.

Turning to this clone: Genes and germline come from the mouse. The part of the CDR3 DNA that was read is TGCACCTGCAGTGCAGATAGGGGGCAGGGGGCAGGTGCAGAA. The encoded protein is CTCSADRGQGAGAE. The CDR3 reads in full as CTCSADRGQGAGAETLYF. The chain couples TRBV1 to TRBJ2-3; TRBD1 matches at 8 bases. The CDR3 extends 4 residues past the end of the read, so its final part is completed from the germline J gene. Losses at the gene ends were 0 bases for V and 1 base for J; bases not matched to a gene: 9. The length of the CDR3 is 18 residues. The germline V gene encodes CDR1 NSQYPW and CDR2 LRSPGD (reference sequence).

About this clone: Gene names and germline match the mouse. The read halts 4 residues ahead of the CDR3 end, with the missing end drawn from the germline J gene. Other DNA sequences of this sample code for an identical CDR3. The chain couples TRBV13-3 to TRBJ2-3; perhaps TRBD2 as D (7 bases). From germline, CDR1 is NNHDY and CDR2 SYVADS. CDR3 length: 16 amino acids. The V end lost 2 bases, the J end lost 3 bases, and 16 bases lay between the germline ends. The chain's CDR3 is CASSDARGGRAETLYF. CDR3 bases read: TGTGCCAGCAGTGACGCCCGCGGGGGGCGAGCAGAA.

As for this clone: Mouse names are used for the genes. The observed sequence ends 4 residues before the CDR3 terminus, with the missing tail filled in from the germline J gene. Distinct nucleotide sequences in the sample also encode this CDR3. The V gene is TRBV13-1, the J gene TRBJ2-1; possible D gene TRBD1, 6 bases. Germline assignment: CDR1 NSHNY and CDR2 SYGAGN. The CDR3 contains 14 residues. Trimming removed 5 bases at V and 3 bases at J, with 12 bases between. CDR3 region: CASSPRGGYAEQFF. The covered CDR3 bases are TGTGCCAGCAGCCCCCGAGGGGGCTATGCT.

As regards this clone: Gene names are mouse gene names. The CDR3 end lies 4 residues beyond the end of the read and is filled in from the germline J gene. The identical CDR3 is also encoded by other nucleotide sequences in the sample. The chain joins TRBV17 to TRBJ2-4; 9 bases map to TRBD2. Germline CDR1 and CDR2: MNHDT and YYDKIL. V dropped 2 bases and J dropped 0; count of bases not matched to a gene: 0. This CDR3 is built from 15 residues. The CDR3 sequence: CASSRLGGSQNTLYF. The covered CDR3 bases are TGTGCTAGCAGTAGACTGGGGGGGAGTCAAAAC.

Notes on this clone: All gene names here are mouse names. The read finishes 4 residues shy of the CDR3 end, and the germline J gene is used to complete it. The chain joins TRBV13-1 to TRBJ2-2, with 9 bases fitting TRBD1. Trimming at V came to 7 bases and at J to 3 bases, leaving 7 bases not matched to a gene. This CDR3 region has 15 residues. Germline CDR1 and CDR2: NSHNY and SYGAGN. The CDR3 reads CASSGQGKDTGQLYF. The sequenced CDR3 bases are TGTGCCAGCTCGGGACAGGGAAAGGACACCGGG.

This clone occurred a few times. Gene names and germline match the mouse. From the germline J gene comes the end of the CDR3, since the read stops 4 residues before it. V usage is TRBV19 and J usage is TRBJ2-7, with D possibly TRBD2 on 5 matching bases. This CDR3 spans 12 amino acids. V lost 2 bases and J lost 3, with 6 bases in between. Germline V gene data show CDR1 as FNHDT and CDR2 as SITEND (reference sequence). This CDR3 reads CASSIWDYEQYF. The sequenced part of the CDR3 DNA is TGTGCCAGCAGTATCTGGGACTAT. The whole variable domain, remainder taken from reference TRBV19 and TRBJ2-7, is GGIITQTPKFLIGQEGQKLTLKCQQNFNHDTMYWYRQDSGKGLRLIYYSITENDLQKGDLSEGYDASREKKSSFSLTVTSAQKNEMAVFLCASSIWDYEQYFGPGTRLTVL.

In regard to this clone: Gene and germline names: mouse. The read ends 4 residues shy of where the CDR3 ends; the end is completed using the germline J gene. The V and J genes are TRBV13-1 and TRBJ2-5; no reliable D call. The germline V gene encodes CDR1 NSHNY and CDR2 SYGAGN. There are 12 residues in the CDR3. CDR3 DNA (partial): TGTGCCAGCAGTGATGGTGGGGAC. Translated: CASSDGGD. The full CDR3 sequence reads CASSDGGDTQYF.